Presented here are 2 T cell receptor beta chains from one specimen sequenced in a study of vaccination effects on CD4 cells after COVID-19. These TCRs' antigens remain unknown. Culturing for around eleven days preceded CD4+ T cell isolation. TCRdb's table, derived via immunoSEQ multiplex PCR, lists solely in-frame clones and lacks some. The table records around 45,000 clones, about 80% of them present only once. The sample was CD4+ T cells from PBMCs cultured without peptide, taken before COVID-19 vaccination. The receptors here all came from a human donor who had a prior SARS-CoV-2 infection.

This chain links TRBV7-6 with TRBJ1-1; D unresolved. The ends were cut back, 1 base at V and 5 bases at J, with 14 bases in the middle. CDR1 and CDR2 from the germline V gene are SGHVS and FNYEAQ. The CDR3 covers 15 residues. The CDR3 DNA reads TGTGCCAGCAGCTTAGGTTTCGGGGAAAGGACTGAAGCTTTCTTT. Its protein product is CASSLGFGERTEAFF.

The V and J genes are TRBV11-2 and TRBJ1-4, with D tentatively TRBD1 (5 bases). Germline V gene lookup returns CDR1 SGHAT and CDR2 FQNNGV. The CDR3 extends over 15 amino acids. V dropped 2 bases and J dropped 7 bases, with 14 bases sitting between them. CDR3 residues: CASSLPGQEGEKLFF. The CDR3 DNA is TGTGCCAGCAGCTTACCAGGGCAAGAGGGTGAAAAACTGTTTTTT.